One and the same sample provided the 7 T cell receptor beta chains below, sequenced in a study of T cell changes during pregnancy in multiple sclerosis. Data came from immunoSEQ multiplex PCR; TCRdb stores just in-frame clones and leaves some out. The data show some 37,000 clones, with around 92% seen just once and 1.2% held by the top ten. Sequences were obtained from PBMCs (not recorded whether the cells were cultured). These receptors all come from a female donor with multiple sclerosis, enrolled in a pregnancy study.

V and J are TRBV2 and TRBJ2-7, with a tentative D call TRBD1 (5 bases). The germline V gene has CDR1 SNHLY and CDR2 FYNNEI. The V gene lost 8 bases and the J gene lost 3 bases, with 17 bases spanning the gap. This CDR3 has 14 residues. CDR3 loop: CASLPAGPNYEQYF. CDR3 sequence (DNA): TGTGCCAGCCTACCCGCAGGGCCGAACTACGAGCAGTACTTC.

This chain connects TRBV6-6 to TRBJ1-5, with 7 bases fitting TRBD1. With 5 bases clipped from V and 0 bases from J, the junction kept 4 bases outside the gene matches. Per the germline V gene, CDR1 is MNHNY and CDR2 is SVGAGI (reference sequence). The CDR3 is made up of 15 amino acids. As DNA, the CDR3 is TGTGCCAGCAGTGAGACAGGGACTAGCAATCAGCCCCAGCATTTT. This encodes CASSETGTSNQPQHF.

The CDR3 DNA sequence: TGTGCCAGCAGCCAAGTACAGGGTGTCGCGATAGCCAAAAACATTCAGTACTTC. This sequence encodes CASSQVQGVAIAKNIQYF. The chain is built from TRBV4-2 and TRBJ2-4, with D possibly matching TRBD1 (6 bases). Trimming took off 1 base at V and 0 bases at J, with 16 bases between the two ends. This CDR3 comprises 18 residues. Looked up from germline, CDR1 is LGHNA and CDR2 is YNFKEQ.

The genes are TRBV5-1 and TRBJ2-7, with TRBD1 as a possible D gene (7 bases). The CDR3 totals 15 residues. Germline CDR1 and CDR2: SGHRS and YFSETQ. V was pared by 4 bases and J by 2 bases, with 16 bases between. The CDR3 region has the DNA TGCGCCAGCAGCCCCAGGGGGGTCGTCGCCTACGAGCAGTACTTC. Translating gives CASSPRGVVAYEQYF.

The chain has TRBV19 and TRBJ1-4; D may be TRBD1 (5 bases). V was cut by 2 bases and J by 8 bases, with 15 bases left in between. Germline V gene sequence: CDR1 LNHDA, CDR2 SQIVND (reference sequence). The CDR3 loop spans 15 amino acids. The DNA for the CDR3 is TGTGCCAGTAGTATAACGGGGCAGGGAGGCGAAAAACTGTTTTTT. Amino acids: CASSITGQGGEKLFF.

This chain connects TRBV4-1 to TRBJ1-1; no clear D. This CDR3 region has 17 residues. The germline V and J ends were trimmed by 1 base and 5 bases, with 20 bases remaining between them. CDR1 is MGHRA, CDR2 YSYEKL, per germline. The CDR3 DNA sequence: TGCGCCAGCAGCCAAGTGGCGACGGAGGTGGTCGGGACTGAAGCTTTCTTT. Translation gives CASSQVATEVVGTEAFF.

This rearrangement joins TRBV7-2 to TRBJ1-1; D is uncertain. The germline V gene encodes CDR1 SGHTA and CDR2 FQGNSA. The V gene lost 1 base and the J gene lost 4 bases, with 13 bases spanning the gap. This CDR3 has 15 amino acids. CDR3 DNA sequence: TGTGCCAGCAGCTTAGGGGCAGAGAGGAGCACTGAAGCTTTCTTT. This translates into CASSLGAERSTEAFF.